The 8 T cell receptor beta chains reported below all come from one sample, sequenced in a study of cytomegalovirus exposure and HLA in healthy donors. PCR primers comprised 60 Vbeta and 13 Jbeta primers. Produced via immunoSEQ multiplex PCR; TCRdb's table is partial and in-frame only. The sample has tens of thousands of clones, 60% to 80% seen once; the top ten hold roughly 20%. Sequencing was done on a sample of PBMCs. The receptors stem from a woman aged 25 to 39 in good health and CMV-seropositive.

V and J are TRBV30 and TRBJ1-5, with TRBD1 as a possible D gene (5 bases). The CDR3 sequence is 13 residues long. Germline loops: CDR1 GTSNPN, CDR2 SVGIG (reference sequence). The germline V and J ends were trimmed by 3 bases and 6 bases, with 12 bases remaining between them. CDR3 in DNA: TGTGCCTGGAGCCTGGCAAGGGGTCAGCCCCAGCATTTT. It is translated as CAWSLARGQPQHF.

Here the CDR3 DNA reads TGTGCCAGCCATGCTTATGGGAGGAATAGCAATCAGCCCCAGCATTTT. Translated: CASHAYGRNSNQPQHF. The chain employs TRBV28 and TRBJ1-5, with D hard to call. V lost 8 bases and J lost 0, with 17 bases in between. The CDR3 length is 16 residues. Germline V gives CDR1 MDHEN, CDR2 SYDVKM.

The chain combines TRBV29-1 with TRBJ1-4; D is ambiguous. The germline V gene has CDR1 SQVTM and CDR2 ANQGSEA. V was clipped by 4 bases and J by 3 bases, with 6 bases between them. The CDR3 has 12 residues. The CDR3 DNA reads TGCAGCGTTGGCGGGCCTAATGAAAAACTGTTTTTT. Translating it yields CSVGGPNEKLFF.

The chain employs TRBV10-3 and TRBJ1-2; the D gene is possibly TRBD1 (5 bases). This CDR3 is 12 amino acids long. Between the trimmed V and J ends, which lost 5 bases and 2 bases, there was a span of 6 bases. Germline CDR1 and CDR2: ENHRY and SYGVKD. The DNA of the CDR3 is TGTGCCATCAGTCCAGGGAACTATGGCTACACCTTC. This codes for CAISPGNYGYTF.

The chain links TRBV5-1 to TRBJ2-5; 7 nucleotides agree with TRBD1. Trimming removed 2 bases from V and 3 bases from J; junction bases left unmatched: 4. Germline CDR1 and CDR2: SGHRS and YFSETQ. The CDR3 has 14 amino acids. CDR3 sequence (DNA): TGCGCCAGCAGCTTCAAACAGGGGAAAGAGACCCAGTACTTC. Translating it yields CASSFKQGKETQYF.

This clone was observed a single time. This CDR3 reads CASSPSVQGYTEAFF. CDR3 DNA sequence: TGTGCCAGCAGTCCGTCGGTGCAGGGTTACACTGAAGCTTTCTTT. V gene TRBV28 combines with J gene TRBJ1-1, with a possible D match to TRBD1 (5 bases). This CDR3 region has 15 residues. Looked up from germline, CDR1 is MDHEN and CDR2 is SYDVKM. V was clipped by 5 bases and J by 3 bases, with 16 bases between them. Looking up the rest from reference TRBV28 and TRBJ1-1 gives the full variable domain: DVKVTQSSRYLVKRTGEKVFLECVQDMDHENMFWYRQDPGLGLRLIYFSYDVKMKEKGDIPEGYSVSREKKERFSLILESASTNQTSMYLCASSPSVQGYTEAFFGQGTRLTVV.

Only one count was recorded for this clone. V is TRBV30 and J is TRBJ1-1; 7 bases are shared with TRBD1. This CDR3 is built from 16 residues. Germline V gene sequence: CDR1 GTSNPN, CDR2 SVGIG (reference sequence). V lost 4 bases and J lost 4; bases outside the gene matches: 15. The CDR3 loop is CAWTRRVLTGSTEAFF. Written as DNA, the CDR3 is TGTGCCTGGACCCGAAGGGTTTTGACAGGGAGCACTGAAGCTTTCTTT.

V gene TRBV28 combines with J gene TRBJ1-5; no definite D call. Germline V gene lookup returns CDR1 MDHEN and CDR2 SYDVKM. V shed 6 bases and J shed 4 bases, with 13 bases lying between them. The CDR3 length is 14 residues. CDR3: CASRRTSKNQPQHF. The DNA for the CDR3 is TGTGCCAGCAGGCGAACCTCTAAAAATCAGCCCCAGCATTTT.